Reported below is one T cell receptor beta chain. This clone's antigen is unknown. The sample holds no much larger clone one base away, and base qualities are not on file. This entry comes from a study of graft-versus-host responses after intestinal transplantation (dated by TCRdb to the early 2020s). About the study as a whole: The transplants that recipients got were multivisceral, liver-intestinal, or isolated intestinal. A peak of at least 4% donor T cells among recipient peripheral blood mononuclear cells was the definition used for donor T cell macrochimerism. Samples from a few later patients were sequenced in-house on an Illumina MiSeq with MiXCR processing rather than by the commercial service. After intestinal transplantation, graft-versus-host and host-versus-graft alloreactive T cell clones in the graft, circulation and bone marrow were tracked using bulk TCR-beta CDR3 sequencing. The cohort enrolled under 25 intestinal transplant recipients including one retransplant, and 3 patients lacking pretransplant specimens were excluded. Every recipient was given anti-thymocyte globulin induction, followed by approximately 3 years of maintenance tacrolimus and steroids. To identify alloreactive clones, pre-transplant mixed lymphocyte reaction products were sequenced and then compared with unstimulated pre-transplant donor and recipient T cells. Overall study results and their limits: GvH clones were detected in recipient bone marrow, and some appeared earlier in ileal mucosa or blood, consistent with an intestinal mucosal origin. The conclusions were limited by the relatively low number and heterogeneity of the intestinal transplant patients. Early after transplant, peak levels of circulating GvH clones were found to be associated with declines in HvG clones. High GvH to HvG T cell clonal ratios were observed in the allografts of patients with donor T cell macrochimerism.

Libraries were constructed by the immunoSEQ multiplex PCR assay. For most patients, genomic DNA was isolated with the Qiagen DNeasy Blood and Tissue Kit and shipped frozen to Adaptive Biotechnologies for TCR sequencing. For most patients, genomic DNA was subjected to high-throughput TCR-beta CDR3 sequencing by Adaptive Biotechnologies. The authors' pipeline ran thus. Adaptive's ImmunoSEQ software supplied the TCR sequencing data for more than 15 patients, while MiXCR and VDJtools were used to process three other patients. To correct CD4 versus CD8 sorting errors, sequences present in both subsets at a frequency ratio below 5:1 were removed. CDR3 nucleotide sequences shared between donor and recipient were removed because the origin of such sequences could not be assigned. At least 2-fold expansion over unstimulated cells and a minimum CFSE-low frequency of 0.002% (template counts) or 0.001% (read counts) were required for clones to be classified as alloreactive. Clones detected in sequenced pre-transplant spleen, lymph node, or MLR CFSE-low populations of the donor or recipient were defined as mappable. The cumulative frequency of alloreactive clones was calculated as a percentage of all sequences, weighted by copy number. TCRdb carries this immuneACCESS record with in-frame sequences only. Its versions omit some clonotypes, under half of them owing to an unresolved V gene in the studies checked, with the rest unexplained. That table gives V, J and clone size, and the DNA gave D and trimming. The sample includes fewer than 85,000 clones, with about 94% observed a single time. About 0.53% of the sample is held by the ten biggest clonotypes.

The sample's time point label is to be understood as: cells obtained before transplantation from donor or recipient. CD3+CD4+ and CD3+CD8+ populations were FACS-sorted from unstimulated pre-transplant donor and recipient cells taken from spleen or lymph nodes. The CDR1 and CDR2 encoded by the germline V gene are SGHVS and FNYEAQ. From the cysteine up to the phenylalanine, the CDR3 has a length of 15 residues. The only DNA kept is the CDR3, 45 bases in frame from the first base. Relative to germline, V is 2 bases shorter and J is 5 bases shorter, with 12 bases between their ends. The chain couples TRBV7-6 to TRBJ1-4; possibly the D gene is TRBD1, per 6 matching bases. The receptor was isolated from a human donor who received an intestinal transplant. Specimen: unstimulated CD8+ T cells sorted from spleen or lymph node cells, collected before intestinal transplant. The CDR3 region reads CASSLYPRGNEKLFF. The DNA sequence follows: TGTGCCAGCAGCTTATACCCCAGGGGAAATGAAAAACTGTTTTTT.